The next 12 T cell receptor beta chains were all read from a single sample in a study of somatic mutations in cytotoxic T cells in rheumatoid arthritis. Method: immunoSEQ multiplex PCR; TCRdb's copy keeps in-frame clones and lacks some. The data contain roughly 30,000 clones, more than 75% of them singletons. Sequencing was carried out using CD8+ T cells sorted from blood. These receptors were taken from an adult with rheumatoid arthritis.

V is TRBV2 and J is TRBJ2-7; TRBD1 agrees at 10 bases. This CDR3 has 13 residues. Germline V gene data show CDR1 as SNHLY and CDR2 as FYNNEI. V shed 8 bases, J shed 4 bases, and the junction held 5 bases outside the gene matches. The CDR3 DNA follows: TGTGCCAGCGACAGGGGGCCAGGGTACGAGCAGTACTTC. This sequence encodes CASDRGPGYEQYF.

The chain links TRBV6-1 to TRBJ2-3, with 7 bases identical to TRBD2. Germline V gene data show CDR1 as MNHNS and CDR2 as SASEGT. The CDR3 has 15 residues. Trimming cost V 5 bases and J 0 bases; bases outside gene matches: 5. CDR3 nucleotide sequence: TGTGCCAGCAGTACACTAGCGTACAGCACAGATACGCAGTATTTT. Amino acid sequence: CASSTLAYSTDTQYF.

The gene calls are TRBV28 and TRBJ2-4, with TRBD1 as a possible D gene (5 bases). CDR1 is MDHEN and CDR2 is SYDVKM in the germline V gene. V dropped 3 bases and J dropped 7 bases, with 10 bases sitting between them. This CDR3 is 13 amino acids long. The CDR3 loop is CASSLLQGNIQYF. As DNA, the CDR3 is TGTGCCAGCAGTTTGCTGCAGGGCAACATTCAGTACTTC.

The chain couples TRBV28 to TRBJ2-7; D remains ambiguous. Trimming shortened V by 5 bases and J by 1 base, and 18 bases separated the two germline ends. The CDR3 is 16 amino acids. Germline V gene data show CDR1 as MDHEN and CDR2 as SYDVKM. The CDR3 spells CASSASLTVPSYEQYF. CDR3 coding DNA: TGTGCCAGCAGTGCGTCATTGACGGTGCCATCCTACGAGCAGTACTTC. The full variable domain, completed using reference TRBV28 and TRBJ2-7, is DVKVTQSSRYLVKRTGEKVFLECVQDMDHENMFWYRQDPGLGLRLIYFSYDVKMKEKGDIPEGYSVSREKKERFSLILESASTNQTSMYLCASSASLTVPSYEQYFGPGTRLTVT.

This clone has more than one count but fewer than ten. The chain combines TRBV7-6 with TRBJ2-1, with 7 bases matching TRBD2. V lost 2 bases, J lost 4 bases, and 2 bases stayed unmatched. The CDR3 runs to 14 residues. Per the germline V gene, CDR1 is SGHVS and CDR2 is FNYEAQ. The CDR3 DNA reads as TGTGCCAGCAGCTTACAGGGAGGGTACAATGAGCAGTTCTTC. Its protein product is CASSLQGGYNEQFF.

The chain uses TRBV9 and TRBJ1-4; D uncertain. The germline V gene encodes CDR1 SGDLS and CDR2 YYNGEE. Trimming took off 3 bases at V and 6 bases at J, with 12 bases between the two ends. There are 14 residues in the CDR3. CDR3 DNA: TGTGCCAGCAGCGCGGACTGGGGAGATGAAAAACTGTTTTTT. Translated: CASSADWGDEKLFF.

The V and J genes are TRBV5-1 and TRBJ2-2; D not resolved. Trimming shortened V by 4 bases and J by 4 bases, and 2 bases separated the two germline ends. The germline gives CDR1 SGHRS, CDR2 YFSETQ. The CDR3 is made up of 11 amino acids. CDR3 bases: TGCGCCAGCAGCGTCACCGGGGAGCTGTTTTTT. This encodes CASSVTGELFF.

The V call is TRBV4-1, the J call TRBJ1-5; no firm D call. The CDR3 spans 15 residues. The V gene lost 4 bases and the J gene lost 4 bases, with 14 bases spanning the gap. The germline V gene has CDR1 MGHRA and CDR2 YSYEKL. This CDR3 is CASSRLSSGNQPQHF. CDR3 bases: TGCGCCAGCAGCCGCCTATCGTCGGGAAATCAGCCCCAGCATTTT.

V usage is TRBV15 and J usage is TRBJ1-4, with D hard to call. Germline V gene data show CDR1 as LNHNV and CDR2 as YYDKDF (reference sequence). V lost 0 bases and J 8 bases, leaving 13 bases between the germline ends. The CDR3 has 15 amino acids. CDR3 DNA sequence: TGTGCCACCAGCAGAGACGGACGCGAGACGGAAAAACTGTTTTTT. The encoded protein is CATSRDGRETEKLFF.

This clone has just one count. The chain has TRBV14 and TRBJ2-7; unclear D gene. The CDR3 loop spans 11 amino acids. V lost 0 bases, J lost 4 bases, and 1 base lay in between. Germline lookup yields CDR1 SGHDN and CDR2 FVKESK. CDR3 DNA sequence: TGTGCCAGCAGCCAAGAGTACGAGCAGTACTTC. Translation: CASSQEYEQYF.

This clone occurred a few times. The V gene is TRBV7-2, the J gene TRBJ2-1; a possible D gene is TRBD1 (5 bases). CDR1 is SGHTA and CDR2 is FQGNSA in the germline V gene. The CDR3 length is 13 residues. The V end lost 5 bases, the J end lost 8 bases, and 13 bases lay between the germline ends. For the CDR3, the DNA is TGTGCCAGCAGCCCCGCAGGGCGTGATGAGCAGTTCTTC. Protein product: CASSPAGRDEQFF.

This sequence joins TRBV15 and TRBJ2-2; 7 positions agree with TRBD1. The ends lost 3 bases at V and 1 base at J; junction bases unmatched: 8. From germline, CDR1 is LNHNV and CDR2 YYDKDF (reference sequence). The CDR3 runs 17 residues. The CDR3 protein is CATSRKSGTENTGELFF. CDR3 nucleotides: TGTGCCACCAGCAGGAAGTCGGGGACAGAGAACACCGGGGAGCTGTTTTTT.